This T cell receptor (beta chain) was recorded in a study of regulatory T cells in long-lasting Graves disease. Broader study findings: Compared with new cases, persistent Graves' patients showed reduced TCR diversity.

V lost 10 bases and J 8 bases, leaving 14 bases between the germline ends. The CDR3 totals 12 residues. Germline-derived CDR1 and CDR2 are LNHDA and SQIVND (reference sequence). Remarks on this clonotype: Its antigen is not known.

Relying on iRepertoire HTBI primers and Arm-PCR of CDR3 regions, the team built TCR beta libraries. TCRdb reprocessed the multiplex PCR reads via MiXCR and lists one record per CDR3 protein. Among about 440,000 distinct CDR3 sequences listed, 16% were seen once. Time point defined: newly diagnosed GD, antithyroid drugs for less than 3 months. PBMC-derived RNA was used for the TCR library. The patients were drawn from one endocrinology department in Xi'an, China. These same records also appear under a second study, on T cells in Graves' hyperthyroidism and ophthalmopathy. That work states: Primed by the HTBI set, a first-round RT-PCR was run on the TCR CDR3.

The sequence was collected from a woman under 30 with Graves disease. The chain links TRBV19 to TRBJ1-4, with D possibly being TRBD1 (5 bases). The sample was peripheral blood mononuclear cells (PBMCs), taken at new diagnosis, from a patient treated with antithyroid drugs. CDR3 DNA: TGTGCCACCAGCGCGAGGGGAGAAAAACTGTTTTTT. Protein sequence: CATSARGEKLFF.